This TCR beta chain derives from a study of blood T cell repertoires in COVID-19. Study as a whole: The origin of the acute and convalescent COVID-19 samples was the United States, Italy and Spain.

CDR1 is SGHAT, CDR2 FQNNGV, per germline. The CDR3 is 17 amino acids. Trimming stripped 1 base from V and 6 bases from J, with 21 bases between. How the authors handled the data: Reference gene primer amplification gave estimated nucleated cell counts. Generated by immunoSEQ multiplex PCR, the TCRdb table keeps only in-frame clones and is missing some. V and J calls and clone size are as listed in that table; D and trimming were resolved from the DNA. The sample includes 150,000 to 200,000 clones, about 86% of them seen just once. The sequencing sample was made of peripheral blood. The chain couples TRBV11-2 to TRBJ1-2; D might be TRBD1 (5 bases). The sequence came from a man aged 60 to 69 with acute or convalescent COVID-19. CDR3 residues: CASSLGYSEGREDGYTF. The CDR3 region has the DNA TGTGCCAGCAGCTTAGGGTACTCAGAGGGCAGGGAGGATGGCTACACCTTC.